This paragraph covers one T cell receptor beta chain sequence. This clone was recorded once. Its recognized antigen is unknown. Base qualities are not at hand, and no much larger clone is one base apart. The data derive from a study of technical replicates of blood from several donors (TCRdb year 2017). Library creation used the immunoSEQ multiplex PCR assay. Here the immuneACCESS table is served through TCRdb, limited to in-frame sequences with V and J called. Missing clones are a known gap in these copies; in checked studies unresolved V genes cover under half, and the rest lacks a known reason. Counted in this sample were more than 70,000 clones; 90% to 98% of them appeared once. The top ten clonotypes cover about 0.2% of the sample. The CDR3 runs 15 residues from the cysteine to the phenylalanine. The CDR3 DNA has 45 bases and is translated from base 1. The germline V gene supplies CDR1 MGHRA and CDR2 YSYEKL. V and J are trimmed by 0 bases and 2 bases, and the gene matches miss 2 bases of the junction.

This clonotype was sampled from a human donor in good health. The chain is encoded by TRBV4-1 joined to TRBJ2-7; TRBD1 lines up with 9 middle nucleotides. Sequencing was performed on T cells isolated from PBMCs. Here the CDR3 is given as CASSQEWDRAYEQYF. The DNA sequence reads TGCGCCAGCAGCCAAGAGTGGGACAGGGCCTACGAGCAGTACTTC.